The rows below give T cell receptor beta chains drawn from one sample of a study of shared clonotypes between healthy human individuals. The protocol was immunoSEQ multiplex PCR, while the TCRdb copy is restricted to in-frame clones and leaves out a portion. The sample records millions of clones, 85% to 95% being singletons. Material for sequencing was naive CD4+ T cells sorted from blood. Receptors originate from a man younger than 30 in good health. CDR3s include the opening cysteine and the closing phenylalanine or tryptophan. The order of the fields is D gene, clone size, J gene, V gene, CDR3 DNA, CDR3 protein. D genes are given only for firm matches. The listing skips clone size in some rows; elsewhere it reads once, few, many or a size class.

D gene: -
clone size: once
J gene: TRBJ2-7
V gene: TRBV4-1
CDR3 DNA: TGCGCCAGCAGCCGAGAAACTGGAGCTCCCTACGAGCAGTACTTC
CDR3 protein: CASSRETGAPYEQYF

D gene: -
clone size: -
J gene: TRBJ2-2
V gene: TRBV10-1
CDR3 DNA: TGCGCCAGCAGTGATCAAGGGATTGGAGCCGGGGAGCTGTTTTTT
CDR3 protein: CASSDQGIGAGELFF

D gene: -
clone size: -
J gene: TRBJ2-2
V gene: TRBV11-2
CDR3 DNA: TGTGCCAGCAGCTCCTCTAGCATTAGGTCCGGGGAGCTGTTTTTT
CDR3 protein: CASSSSSIRSGELFF

D gene: -
clone size: -
J gene: TRBJ2-3
V gene: TRBV29-1
CDR3 DNA: TGCAGCGTTCGGCCCTCAGGAGATACGCAGTATTTT
CDR3 protein: CSVRPSGDTQYF

D gene: -
clone size: many
J gene: TRBJ1-6
V gene: TRBV5-4
CDR3 DNA: TGTGCCAGCAGCTTGGAACAGGGTCACGGTTCACCCCTCCACTTT
CDR3 protein: CASSLEQGHGSPLHF

D gene: TRBD1
clone size: -
J gene: TRBJ2-2
V gene: TRBV7-2
CDR3 DNA: TGTGCCAGCAGTCGACAGGGAGACACCGGGGAGCTGTTTTTT
CDR3 protein: CASSRQGDTGELFF

D gene: -
clone size: once
J gene: TRBJ1-2
V gene: TRBV28
CDR3 DNA: TGTGCCAGCAGTTTCGGTAGAGGTTATGGCTACACCTTC
CDR3 protein: CASSFGRGYGYTF

D gene: -
clone size: -
J gene: TRBJ1-1
V gene: TRBV28
CDR3 DNA: TGTGCCAGCAGTTTGGATTTTCTGGGGCGGGTTGGTGAAGCTTTCTTT
CDR3 protein: CASSLDFLGRVGEAFF

D gene: -
clone size: -
J gene: TRBJ2-3
V gene: TRBV5-5
CDR3 DNA: TGTGCCAGCAGCCCCGTTGCAGGGCACCCAGATACGCAGTATTTT
CDR3 protein: CASSPVAGHPDTQYF

D gene: -
clone size: -
J gene: TRBJ1-1
V gene: TRBV10-3
CDR3 DNA: TGTGCCATCAGTACCCACAGGGATACGGTTTGGAACACTGAAGCTTTCTTT
CDR3 protein: CAISTHRDTVWNTEAFF

D gene: -
clone size: -
J gene: TRBJ2-3
V gene: TRBV11-2
CDR3 DNA: TGTGCCAGCAGCTTGGGGAGCCCTAGCACAGATACGCAGTATTTT
CDR3 protein: CASSLGSPSTDTQYF

D gene: -
clone size: -
J gene: TRBJ1-1
V gene: TRBV7-9
CDR3 DNA: TGTGCCAGCAGCCCATCTCAGGGAACTGAAGCTTTCTTT
CDR3 protein: CASSPSQGTEAFF